This T cell receptor beta chain was sequenced in a study of blood T cell repertoires in COVID-19. From germline, CDR1 is MDHEN and CDR2 SYDVKM. V lost 6 bases to trimming and J lost 1 base; unmatched junction nucleotides: 0. The CDR3 extends over 13 amino acids. Only in-frame clones appear in the TCRdb table, and some are missing; sequencing was by immunoSEQ multiplex PCR. The repertoire consists of 150,000 to 200,000 clones, with about 80% occurring once and the leading ten covering less than 9.5%. The specimen was PBMCs or T cells enriched from blood (not recorded which). The chain carries TRBV28 and TRBJ1-2, with 9 nucleotides matching TRBD1. The clonotype originates from a man between 40 and 49 years old who had recovered from COVID-19. CDR3 amino acids: CASRGQGNYGYTF. Here the CDR3 DNA reads TGTGCCAGCAGGGGACAGGGTAACTATGGCTACACCTTC.